Presented here are 3 T cell receptor beta chains from one specimen sequenced in a study of identical twins listed by TCRdb under 2016. Receptors were amplified or captured by 5' RACE. The sequencer was an Illumina HiSeq 2000. TCRdb's own reprocessing of the public reads used fastp at Q25 and MiXCR and kept productive beta chains. Identical CDR3 protein sequences are pooled into one entry, listed with their most common genes and DNA. The sample contains nearly 900,000 distinct CDR3 sequences, approximately 13% of them found a single time. Jointly, the top ten make up roughly 1.6% of the sample. In addition, the sample was reused for a study of yellow fever vaccine responses in identical twins.

The source material was PBMCs. The receptors come from a woman under 30 in good health.

This clonotype was seen at least ten times. CDR3 sequence reads: CASSLVGVNNEQFF. Here the CDR3 DNA reads TGCGCCAGCAGCTTGGTAGGTGTAAACAATGAGCAGTTCTTC. The chain joins TRBV5-1 to TRBJ2-1; D is unresolved. Trimming removed 0 bases at V and 5 bases at J, with 9 bases between. From germline, CDR1 is SGHRS and CDR2 YFSETQ. The CDR3 spans 14 residues.

CDR3 amino acids: CASSKSRIYEQYF. CDR3 bases: TGTGCCAGCAGTAAGTCTAGGATCTACGAGCAGTACTTC. The genes are TRBV27 and TRBJ2-7; D not resolved. V gave up 5 bases and J gave up 3 bases, with 11 bases separating them. Germline V CDR1 and CDR2: MNHEY, SMNVEV (reference sequence). This CDR3 has 13 amino acids.

The chain links TRBV18 to TRBJ2-5, with 7 positions matching TRBD2. The ends lost 3 bases at V and 6 bases at J; junction bases unmatched: 16. The CDR3 is made up of 17 amino acids. Germline loops: CDR1 KGHSH, CDR2 LQKENI. The CDR3 reads CASSPPGLPLRGQTQYF. The CDR3 DNA reads as TGTGCCAGCTCACCGCCGGGACTACCCCTCCGAGGACAGACCCAGTACTTC. Full variable domain (remainder filled in from reference TRBV18 and TRBJ2-5): NAGVMQNPRHLVRRRGQEARLRCSPMKGHSHVYWYRQLPEEGLKFMVYLQKENIIDESGMPKERFSAEFPKEGPSILRIQQVVRGDSAAYFCASSPPGLPLRGQTQYFGPGTRLLVL.